This T cell receptor beta chain was retrieved from a study of T cell changes during pregnancy in multiple sclerosis. CDR1 is MNHEY, CDR2 SVGAGI, per germline. This CDR3 comprises 15 residues. The V gene lost 4 bases and the J gene lost 0 bases, with 9 bases spanning the gap. Measured with immunoSEQ multiplex PCR; TCRdb has only the in-frame clones, and not every one. This table holds 85,000 to 120,000 clones, less than 95% found once. This chain uses TRBV6-5 with TRBJ2-2; possible D gene TRBD2, 6 bases. The TCR originated in a female donor with multiple sclerosis, enrolled in a pregnancy study. Source: peripheral blood, taken before pregnancy. CDR3 sequence reads: CASSFPGANTGELFF. In nucleotides, the CDR3 is TGTGCCAGCAGTTTCCCGGGAGCGAACACCGGGGAGCTGTTTTTT.